One and the same sample provided the 5 T cell receptor beta chains below, sequenced in a study of T cells in Graves' hyperthyroidism and ophthalmopathy. RNA transcripts gave rise to amplified TCR beta CDR3 regions. A set of HTBI primers served as the primers for a first-round RT-PCR of the TCR CDR3. Using its own MiXCR run on the multiplex PCR reads, TCRdb lists one record per CDR3 protein. The sample has about 300,000 distinct CDR3 sequences; about an eighth are singletons. Sequencing was carried out using blood. Receptor source: a woman aged 30 to 39 with Graves' hyperthyroidism that later progressed to Graves' ophthalmopathy.

This chain links TRBV20-1 with TRBJ2-7, with TRBD1 matching over 9 bases. CDR1 and CDR2 from the germline V gene are DFQATT and SNEGSKA (reference sequence). The CDR3 sequence is 15 residues long. J was trimmed by 3 bases and V by 0 bases; bases with no gene match: 6. CDR3 in amino acids: CSARDRVTGGYEQYF. For the CDR3, the DNA is TGCAGTGCTAGAGATCGGGTGACAGGGGGCTACGAGCAGTACTTC.

This clonotype was picked up many times. In nucleotides, the CDR3 is TGTGCCAGCAGCTCCGACCAACCCCCCTACGAGCAGTACTTC. Residues: CASSSDQPPYEQYF. V is TRBV11-2 and J is TRBJ2-7; D remains ambiguous. Germline V gene data show CDR1 as SGHAT and CDR2 as FQNNGV. The CDR3 is 14 amino acids. Trimming left V 4 bases short and J 2 bases short, with 12 bases between.

This clonotype was seen at least ten times. The V gene is TRBV7-9, the J gene TRBJ2-3; D is unresolved. In germline, CDR1 is SEHNR, CDR2 FQNEAQ (reference sequence). CDR3 length: 15 residues. Trimming took off 0 bases at V and 0 bases at J, with 7 bases between the two ends. The CDR3 DNA follows: TGTGCCAGCAGCTTAGCGATGGATAGCACAGATACGCAGTATTTT. Its translation: CASSLAMDSTDTQYF.

The sample holds one count of this clonotype. The V gene is TRBV9, the J gene TRBJ1-6; TRBD1 matches at 10 bases. The junction had 8 bases not matched to a gene; V was cut back by 4 bases and J by 10 bases. Germline V CDR1 and CDR2: SGDLS, YYNGEE. There are 15 residues in the CDR3. The CDR3 sequence is CASSPSGTGVSPLHF. CDR3 nucleotide sequence: TGTGCCAGCAGCCCATCCGGGACAGGGGTATCACCCCTCCACTTT.

This chain connects TRBV28 to TRBJ2-7, with D unresolved. The CDR3 is 12 amino acids. CDR1 and CDR2 (germline): MDHEN, SYDVKM. Trimming shortened V by 5 bases and J by 6 bases, and 11 bases separated the two germline ends. The CDR3 sequence is CASSDSGSEQYF. DNA of the CDR3: TGTGCCAGCAGTGATTCCGGTAGCGAGCAGTACTTC. The full variable domain, in which reference TRBV28 and TRBJ2-7 provide the parts outside the CDR3, is DVKVTQSSRYLVKRTGEKVFLECVQDMDHENMFWYRQDPGLGLRLIYFSYDVKMKEKGDIPEGYSVSREKKERFSLILESASTNQTSMYLCASSDSGSEQYFGPGTRLTVT.